What follows describes a single T cell receptor beta chain. No antigen is known for it. These data originate in a study of cytomegalovirus exposure and HLA in healthy donors. Overall study findings and caveats: Associated with cytomegalovirus, according to the listing, were 170 or so TCR beta chains.

The PCR ran on 60 Vbeta and 13 Jbeta primers. As processed by the authors: Roughly 11 million of the 80 million or so unique TCR beta chains counted in a later analysis were shared. Repertoires were generated with immunoSEQ multiplex PCR, while TCRdb's copy carries only in-frame clones and drops some. The V and J calls and clone size are taken from that table; D and trimming were inferred from the DNA. This table holds roughly 200,000 clones, just over 75% found once. The TCR originated in a young man in good health and CMV-seronegative. The sample was PBMCs.

CDR3 sequence reads: CASSEASSGRLFF. The CDR3, as DNA: TGCGCCAGCAGTGAGGCCTCTAGCGGGAGGTTGTTCTTC. The J gene is TRBJ2-1, the V gene TRBV10-2, with 11 bases identical to TRBD2. Losses at the gene ends were 2 bases for V and 15 bases for J; bases not matched to a gene: 6. Per the germline V gene, CDR1 is WSHSY and CDR2 is SAAADI. This CDR3 is 13 amino acids long.